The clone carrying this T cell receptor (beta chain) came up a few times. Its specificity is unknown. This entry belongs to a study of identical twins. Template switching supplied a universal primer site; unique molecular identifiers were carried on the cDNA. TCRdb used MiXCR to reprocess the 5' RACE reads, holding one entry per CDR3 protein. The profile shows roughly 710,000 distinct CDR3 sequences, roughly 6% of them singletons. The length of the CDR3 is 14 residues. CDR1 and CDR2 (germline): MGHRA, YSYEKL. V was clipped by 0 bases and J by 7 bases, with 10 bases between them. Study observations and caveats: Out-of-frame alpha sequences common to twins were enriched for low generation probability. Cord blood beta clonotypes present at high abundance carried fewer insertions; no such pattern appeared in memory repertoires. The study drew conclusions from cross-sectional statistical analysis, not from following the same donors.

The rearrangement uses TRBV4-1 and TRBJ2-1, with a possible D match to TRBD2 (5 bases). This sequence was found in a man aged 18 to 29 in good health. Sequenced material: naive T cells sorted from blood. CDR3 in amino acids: CASSQDTGWNEQFF. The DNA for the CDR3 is TGCGCCAGCAGCCAAGATACGGGGTGGAATGAGCAGTTCTTC.